What follows is one TCR beta chain and its context. The antigen is not known. The sample belongs to a study of OX40 agonist ivuxolimab in advanced cancers. Study observations and caveats: At 0.1 to 3.0 mg/kg, clonal expansion of CD4+ and CD8+ blood T cells had occurred by week 6.

The assay was immunoSEQ multiplex PCR, and TCRdb's table has in-frame clones only and misses some. The repertoire has roughly 56,000 clones, around 82% of them found once; the top ten carry less than 4.5%. Trimming left V 6 bases short and J 1 base short, with 12 bases between. The CDR3 loop spans 14 amino acids. Germline CDR1 is MNHEY and CDR2 is SVGAGI. The sample here was CD4+ or CD8+ T cells sorted from blood, taken in a trial of the OX40 agonist ivuxolimab. The chain employs TRBV6-5 and TRBJ1-1; the D gene is possibly TRBD1 (5 bases). The TCR comes from an adult with an advanced solid tumor such as melanoma, head and neck, liver or kidney cancer. DNA of the CDR3: TGTGCCAGCAGCTCACCGGACAAGAACACTGAAGCTTTCTTT. This translates into CASSSPDKNTEAFF.